The entry below describes one T cell receptor beta chain. At one end the junction does not follow the germline gene, possibly because of a read error. The record originates from a study of chronic HIV infection and antiretroviral therapy. CDR1 is DFQATT, CDR2 SNEGSKA, per germline (reference sequence). CDR3 length equals 16 residues. A single record per CDR3 protein comes from TCRdb applying MiXCR to the 5' RACE reads. The table shows more than 40,000 distinct CDR3 sequences, with under 20% occurring only once. The specimen sequenced was peripheral blood. V is TRBV20-1 and J is TRBJ1-5, with TRBD1 matching 7 bases. The clonotype was recovered from an adult who had HIV and had not received antiretroviral therapy, or was an uninfected healthy control (not recorded which). The CDR3: CSARVKGAVGNQPQRF. CDR3 DNA sequence: TGCAGTGCTAGAGTGAAGGGGGCTGTAGGCAATCAGCCCCAGCGTTTT.